This T cell receptor (beta chain) appears in the sequencing data of a study of cytotoxic CD8 clonotypes in ibrutinib-treated CLL (dated by TCRdb to the early 2020s). Notes on the research overall: The cohort included roughly 15 treatment-naive and ten to twelve relapsed/refractory patients; roughly 17 were IGHV unmutated. Responses were partial in around 24 patients and complete in 2; after median around 66 months follow-up, about 15 stayed in remission and around 12 progressed. Samples at response were collected after a median of about 11 months of treatment, with a range of roughly 6 to 40 months. Samples averaged roughly 280,000 productive templates and tens of thousands of productive rearrangements. Of the roughly 86 participants in the trial, 25 to 30 had longitudinal samples available. Cryopreserved peripheral blood mononuclear cells were collected before treatment, at response, and at either disease progression or sustained remission. Every sample from remission and from progressive disease was obtained while the patients were still on ibrutinib.

As to this clone: Which antigen it targets is not known. Base-call qualities are not available, and no considerably larger clone is one nucleotide away.

Each clonotype received, on average, approximately 9.9x coverage in deep resolution sequencing performed on a MiSeq, where the target depth lay between 1 in 1 million and 1 in 200,000 T cells. The immunoSEQ hsTCRB Kit was used to generate TCR beta libraries. The published analysis was carried out like this. Data were analyzed with ImmunoSEQ Data Assistant and ImmunoSEQ Analyzer, with V, D and J genes assigned per IMGT definitions. Clonality, with values ranging from 0 to 1, was calculated as one minus the normalized Shannon entropy of productive rearrangement frequencies. Only overrepresented clonotypes making up at least 0.05% of the repertoire of each patient were included in the public clonotype analysis. Repertoires from thirteen age-matched healthy donors in immuneACCESS were used as clonality controls. This immuneACCESS table, as held by TCRdb, lists in-frame sequences with V and J called but not all clones. Of the missing ones, under half trace to an unresolved V gene in checked studies; the others have no known cause. The V and J calls and the clone size are those of that table, but D and trimming were determined from the DNA. The sample table lists about 60,000 clones, approximately 50% of them with a count of one. The top ten clonotypes cover 20% to 30% of the sample.

The sample's time point, from its label and the paper: progressive disease on ibrutinib. For TCR beta library preparation, approximately 2.2 micrograms of genomic DNA were isolated from cryopreserved PBMCs. Longitudinal blood samples from CLL patients on ibrutinib monotherapy underwent high-throughput TCR beta sequencing. The patients were enrolled in a single-center, open-label phase 2 trial of ibrutinib monotherapy. Overall study outcomes, separate from this receptor: Clonality rose at ibrutinib response, remained stable during sustained remission, and dropped back toward baseline at progression. Baseline clonality exceeded that of age-matched healthy donors and correlated strongly with circulating CD8+ T-cell counts. Sampling times were not matched between sustained-remission and progressing patients, and lymph node repertoires were not studied. Public clonotypes were found to be uncommon and were observed to contract or remain stable during treatment; the increase in clonality was shown to reflect expansion of private clonotypes at ibrutinib response.

Sequenced here: PBMCs, sampled at disease progression, from a patient treated with ibrutinib. The sequence came from a human donor with chronic lymphocytic leukemia.

The DNA reads as follows: TGCAGTGCCCAGGACTACGAGCAGTACTTC. It specifies CSAQDYEQYF. The chain links TRBV20-1 with TRBJ2-7; there is no confident call for the D gene. Taken from the germline V gene (reference sequence), the CDR1 and CDR2 loops are DFQATT and SNEGSKA. Its CDR3 holds 10 amino acids, cysteine through phenylalanine. Only CDR3 DNA remains: 30 bases, in frame from the first base. Relative to germline, V is 6 bases shorter and J is 3 bases shorter, with 6 bases between their ends.